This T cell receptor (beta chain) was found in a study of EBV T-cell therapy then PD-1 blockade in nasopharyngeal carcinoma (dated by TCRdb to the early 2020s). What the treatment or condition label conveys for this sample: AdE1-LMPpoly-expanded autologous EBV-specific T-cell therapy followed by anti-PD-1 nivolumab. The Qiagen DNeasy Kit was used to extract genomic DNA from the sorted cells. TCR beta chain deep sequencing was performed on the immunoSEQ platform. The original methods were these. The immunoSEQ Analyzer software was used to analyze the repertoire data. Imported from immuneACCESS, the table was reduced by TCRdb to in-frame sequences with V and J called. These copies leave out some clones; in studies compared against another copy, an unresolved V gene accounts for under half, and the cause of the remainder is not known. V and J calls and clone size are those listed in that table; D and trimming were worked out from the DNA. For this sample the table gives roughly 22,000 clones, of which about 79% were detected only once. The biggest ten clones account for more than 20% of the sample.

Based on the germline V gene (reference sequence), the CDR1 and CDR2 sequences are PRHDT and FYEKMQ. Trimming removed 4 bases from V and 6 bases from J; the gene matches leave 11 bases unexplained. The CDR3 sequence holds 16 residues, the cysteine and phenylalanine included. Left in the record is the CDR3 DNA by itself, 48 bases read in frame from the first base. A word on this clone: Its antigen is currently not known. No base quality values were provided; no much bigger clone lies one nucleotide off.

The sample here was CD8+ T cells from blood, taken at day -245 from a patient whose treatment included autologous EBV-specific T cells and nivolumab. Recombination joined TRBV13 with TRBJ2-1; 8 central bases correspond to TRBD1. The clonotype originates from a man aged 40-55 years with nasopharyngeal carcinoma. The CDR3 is CASSSQGGFMGNEQFF. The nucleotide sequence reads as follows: TGTGCCAGCAGCTCACAGGGGGGTTTTATGGGCAATGAGCAGTTCTTC.